This TCR beta chain was identified during a study of CD8+ T cells in alopecia areata. Extracted RNA was reverse transcribed into cDNA, the sequencing template. Some clones are missing from TCRdb's copy, which holds only in-frame ones; the method was immunoSEQ multiplex PCR. The table records around 300,000 clones, around three fifths of them present only once. The CDR3 runs to 15 residues. The germline CDR1 and CDR2 sequences are SGHNT and YYREEE (reference sequence). J lost 4 bases, V lost 4 bases, and 6 bases had no gene match. Regarding treatment: oral pan-JAK inhibitor, 5-10 mg twice daily. The chain employs TRBV5-4 and TRBJ2-2; 8 bases fit TRBD1. This clonotype originated in a human donor with alopecia areata. The sample was CD4+ T cells sorted from blood, taken around week 54, from a patient treated with tofacitinib. For the CDR3, the DNA is TGTGCCAGCAGCCCGGACAGGGAAAGCACCGGGGAGCTGTTTTTT. It is translated as CASSPDRESTGELFF. Based on the CDR3 plus reference TRBV5-4 and TRBJ2-2, the full variable domain is ETGVTQSPTHLIKTRGQQVTLRCSSQSGHNTVSWYQQALGQGPQFIFQYYREEENGRGNFPPRFSGLQFPNYSSELNVNALELDDSALYLCASSPDRESTGELFFGEGSRLTVL.